This T cell receptor (beta chain) comes out of a study of vaccination and CD4 T cells after COVID-19. Study in general: Post-COVID draws followed diagnosis by a median around 97 days (range 35 to 161). Cells were stimulated with overlapping spike peptide pools from SARS-CoV-2, HCoV-NL63, HCoV-OC43 and HCoV-229E.

Treatment meaning: roughly 10-day PBMC culture with coronavirus spike peptide pools or control peptides (ViraFEST assay). About this clonotype: Its cognate antigen is unknown.

CDR3 size: 14 residues. CDR1 SEHNR and CDR2 FQNEAQ come from the germline V gene (reference sequence). Trimming took 5 bases from V and 9 from J, leaving 14 bases between them. The Oncomine TCR Beta short-read assay was applied to DNA of cultured CD4+ T cells. TCRdb re-analysed the PCR reads in MiXCR, keeping a single row per CDR3 protein. The sample contains roughly 8,400 distinct CDR3 sequences, under 75% of which appear only once. Notes on the study in general: In convalescent patients, a median about 86% of post-vaccine SARS-CoV-2-reactive clones appeared only after vaccination.

The sample in question was cultured CD4+ T cells from blood, obtained after SARS-CoV-2 vaccination. The sequence was collected from a human donor with COVID-19. The chain couples TRBV7-9 to TRBJ1-6, with a weak D call TRBD1 (6 bases). The DNA of the CDR3 is TGTGCCAGCAGCGCCCGGGACAAGGTTTCACCCCTCCACTTT. This sequence encodes CASSARDKVSPLHF.